The 12 T cell receptor beta chains reported below all come from one sample, sequenced in a study of OX40 agonist ivuxolimab in advanced cancers. Only in-frame clones appear in the TCRdb table, and some are missing; sequencing was by immunoSEQ multiplex PCR. This repertoire shows roughly 40,000 clones, about 91% found once; its top ten account for 29%. This specimen was CD4+ or CD8+ T cells sorted from blood, taken in a trial of the OX40 agonist ivuxolimab. These TCRs come from an adult with an advanced solid tumor such as melanoma, head and neck, liver or kidney cancer.

The rearrangement links TRBV9 to TRBJ2-2, with 11 nucleotides matching TRBD2. Trimming removed 4 bases from V and 2 bases from J; junction bases left unmatched: 10. The CDR3 extends over 18 amino acids. The germline gives CDR1 SGDLS, CDR2 YYNGEE. This CDR3 is CASSSRSSGRYNTGELFF. The CDR3, as DNA: TGTGCCAGCAGCTCGAGATCTAGCGGGAGGTATAACACCGGGGAGCTGTTTTTT. The whole variable domain, remainder taken from reference TRBV9 and TRBJ2-2, is DSGVTQTPKHLITATGQRVTLRCSPRSGDLSVYWYQQSLDQGLQFLIQYYNGEERAKGNILERFSAQQFPDLHSELNLSSLELGDSALYFCASSSRSSGRYNTGELFFGEGSRLTVL.

The chain recombines TRBV9 with TRBJ2-7; the D call may be TRBD1 or TRBD2 (7 bases each). The CDR3 spans 14 residues. Trimming took 4 bases from V and 4 from J, leaving 15 bases between them. Germline V gives CDR1 SGDLS, CDR2 YYNGEE. CDR3 sequence reads: CASSPQGGVYEQYF. The DNA of the CDR3 is TGTGCCAGCAGCCCCCAGGGGGGGGTATACGAGCAGTACTTC.

V and J are TRBV6-5 and TRBJ2-1; 9 positions match TRBD1. The CDR3 sequence is 14 residues long. Germline assignment: CDR1 MNHEY and CDR2 SVGAGI. V was clipped by 8 bases and J by 3 bases; unmatched bases: 5. In DNA form, the CDR3 reads TGTGCCAGCCTGCGACAGGGGGTCTACAATGAGCAGTTCTTC. Encoded protein: CASLRQGVYNEQFF.

In its sample, this clone was seen once. This rearrangement joins TRBV6-5 to TRBJ2-5; TRBD1 aligns across 9 bases. J gave up 5 bases and V 3 bases, and 10 bases lay outside the gene matches. The CDR3 covers 16 residues. The V gene's germline CDR1 is MNHEY and CDR2 SVGAGI. CDR3 sequence reads: CASSYGRTGAWETQYF. In DNA, the CDR3 is TGTGCCAGCAGTTATGGGAGGACAGGGGCATGGGAGACCCAGTACTTC.

V usage is TRBV11-2 and J usage is TRBJ2-5; tentatively, D is TRBD1 (6 bases). Trimming removed 2 bases from V and 4 bases from J, with 14 bases in between. This CDR3 has 15 amino acids. Per the germline V gene, CDR1 is SGHAT and CDR2 is FQNNGV. The CDR3 DNA follows: TGTGCCAGCAGCTTATATGCTGGGGGCGGAGAGACCCAGTACTTC. Translating it yields CASSLYAGGGETQYF. The whole variable domain, remainder taken from reference TRBV11-2 and TRBJ2-5, is EAGVAQSPRYKIIEKRQSVAFWCNPISGHATLYWYQQILGQGPKLLIQFQNNGVVDDSQLPKDRFSAERLKGVDSTLKIQPAKLEDSAVYLCASSLYAGGGETQYFGPGTRLLVL.

V usage is TRBV5-6 and J usage is TRBJ2-4; the D is unclear. Germline V gene sequence: CDR1 SGHDT, CDR2 YYEEEE. The CDR3 has 12 residues. V was cut by 6 bases and J by 5 bases, with 9 bases left in between. The CDR3 DNA reads as TGTGCCAGCACCGTGGACCAAAACATTCAGTACTTC. Protein: CASTVDQNIQYF.

The chain carries TRBV4-1 and TRBJ1-5, with D unresolved. Trimming pared 2 bases from V and 1 base from J, leaving 3 bases between. CDR3 length: 13 amino acids. Looked up from germline, CDR1 is MGHRA and CDR2 is YSYEKL. The CDR3 DNA is TGCGCCAGCAGCCAATTCAGCAATCAGCCCCAGCATTTT. Protein: CASSQFSNQPQHF.

The genes are TRBV4-1 and TRBJ2-7; tentative D call: TRBD2 (5 bases). V shed 0 bases and J shed 2 bases, with 8 bases lying between them. This CDR3 has 14 residues. The germline V gene encodes CDR1 MGHRA and CDR2 YSYEKL. The DNA for the CDR3 is TGCGCCAGCAGCCAAGAACCTAGCCCCTACGAGCAGTACTTC. It codes for CASSQEPSPYEQYF.

This chain links TRBV19 with TRBJ2-1; D gene unclear. V was clipped by 2 bases and J by 4 bases, with 6 bases between them. The CDR3 runs 13 residues. Germline V gene lookup returns CDR1 LNHDA and CDR2 SQIVND (reference sequence). The CDR3 protein is CASSINSYNEQFF. The CDR3 DNA sequence: TGTGCCAGTAGTATAAACAGTTACAATGAGCAGTTCTTC.

The DNA of the CDR3 is TGTGCCAGCAGCGTAGGACTCGGGCCGACCTACGAGCAGTACTTC. Its protein is CASSVGLGPTYEQYF. The chain joins TRBV9 to TRBJ2-7; D not resolved. The CDR3 is made up of 15 amino acids. The V gene lost 0 bases and the J gene lost 2 bases, with 12 bases spanning the gap. Germline V gives CDR1 SGDLS, CDR2 YYNGEE.

The chain links TRBV2 to TRBJ2-7; TRBD1 is a possible D gene (6 bases). CDR3 length: 14 residues. V gave up 1 base and J gave up 2 bases, with 9 bases separating them. Germline V lookup: CDR1 SNHLY, CDR2 FYNNEI. Written as DNA, the CDR3 is TGTGCCAGCAGTGAAGACGGACAGACCTACGAGCAGTACTTC. It yields the protein CASSEDGQTYEQYF. Together with reference TRBV2 and TRBJ2-7, the CDR3 gives the full variable domain: EPEVTQTPSHQVTQMGQEVILRCVPISNHLYFYWYRQILGQKVEFLVSFYNNEISEKSEIFDDQFSVERPDGSNFTLKIRSTKLEDSAMYFCASSEDGQTYEQYFGPGTRLTVT.

This rearrangement joins TRBV10-3 to TRBJ2-7; D perhaps matches TRBD1 (5 bases). Trimming pared 5 bases from V and 1 base from J, leaving 9 bases between. Per germline, CDR1 ENHRY and CDR2 SYGVKD. CDR3 length: 13 amino acids. CDR3 amino acids: CAISPTDSYEQYF. CDR3 DNA: TGTGCCATCAGTCCGACAGATTCCTACGAGCAGTACTTC.